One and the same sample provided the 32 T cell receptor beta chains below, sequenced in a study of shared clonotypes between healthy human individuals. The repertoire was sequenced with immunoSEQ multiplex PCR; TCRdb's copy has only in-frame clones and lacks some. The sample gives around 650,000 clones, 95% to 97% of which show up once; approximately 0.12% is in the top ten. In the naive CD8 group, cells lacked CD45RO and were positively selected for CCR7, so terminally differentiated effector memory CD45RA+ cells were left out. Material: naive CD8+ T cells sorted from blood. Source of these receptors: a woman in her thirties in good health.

For the CDR3, the DNA is TGTGCCAGCAGCGCCGACAGGGGGCCTGAAGCTTTCTTT. Translating gives CASSADRGPEAFF. The chain links TRBV13 to TRBJ1-1; 10 nucleotides align to TRBD1. Germline V gives CDR1 PRHDT, CDR2 FYEKMQ (reference sequence). This CDR3 has 13 residues. Unmatched junction bases numbered 3, after V lost 5 bases and J lost 6 bases.

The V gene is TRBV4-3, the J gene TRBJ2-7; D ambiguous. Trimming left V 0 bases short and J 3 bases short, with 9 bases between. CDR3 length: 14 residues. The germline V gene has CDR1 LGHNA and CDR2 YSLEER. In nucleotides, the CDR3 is TGCGCCAGCAGCCAAGAACCGACGATCTACGAGCAGTACTTC. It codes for CASSQEPTIYEQYF.

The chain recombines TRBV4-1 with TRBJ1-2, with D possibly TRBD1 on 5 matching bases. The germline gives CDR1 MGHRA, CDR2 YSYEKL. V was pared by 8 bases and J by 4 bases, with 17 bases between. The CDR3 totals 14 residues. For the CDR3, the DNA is TGCGCCAGCTTGGGGCAGGGCTCTAGCTATGGCTACACCTTC. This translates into CASLGQGSSYGYTF.

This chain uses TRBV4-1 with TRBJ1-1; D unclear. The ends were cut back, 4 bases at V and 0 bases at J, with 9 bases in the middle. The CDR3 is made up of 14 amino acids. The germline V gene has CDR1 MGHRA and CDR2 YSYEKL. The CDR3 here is CASSPFGVNTEAFF. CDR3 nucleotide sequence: TGCGCCAGCAGCCCCTTCGGGGTGAACACTGAAGCTTTCTTT.

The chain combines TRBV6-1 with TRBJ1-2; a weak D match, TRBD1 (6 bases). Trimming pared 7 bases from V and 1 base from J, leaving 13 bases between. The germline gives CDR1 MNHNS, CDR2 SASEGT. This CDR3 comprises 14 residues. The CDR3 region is CASTHLRGNYGYTF. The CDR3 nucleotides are TGTGCCAGCACCCATCTCAGGGGTAACTATGGCTACACCTTC.

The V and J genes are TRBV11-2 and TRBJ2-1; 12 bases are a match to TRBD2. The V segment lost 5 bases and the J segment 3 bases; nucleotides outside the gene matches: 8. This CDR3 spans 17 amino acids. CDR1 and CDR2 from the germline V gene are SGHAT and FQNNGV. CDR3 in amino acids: CASSKELAGGVYNEQFF. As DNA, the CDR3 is TGTGCCAGCAGCAAAGAACTAGCGGGAGGAGTCTACAATGAGCAGTTCTTC.

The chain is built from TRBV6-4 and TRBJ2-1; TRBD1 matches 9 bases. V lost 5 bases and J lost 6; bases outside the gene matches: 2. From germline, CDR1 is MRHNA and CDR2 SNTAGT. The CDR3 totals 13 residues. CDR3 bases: TGTGCCAGCAGTACGACAGGGGGCAATGAGCAGTTCTTC. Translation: CASSTTGGNEQFF.

The CDR3 is CASSDTSTNEKLFF. The CDR3 DNA sequence: TGTGCCAGCAGTGACACCTCAACTAATGAAAAACTGTTTTTT. The chain recombines TRBV28 with TRBJ1-4; D gene uncertain. From germline, CDR1 is MDHEN and CDR2 SYDVKM. The CDR3 covers 14 residues. Deletions cut 5 bases from V and 0 bases from J, with 7 bases between.

The CDR3 loop reads CASSSIASTDTQYF. As DNA, the CDR3 is TGTGCCAGCAGTTCAATAGCAAGCACAGATACGCAGTATTTT. The chain uses TRBV5-4 and TRBJ2-3; no definite D call. Germline CDR1 is SGHNT and CDR2 is YYREEE (reference sequence). This CDR3 has 14 amino acids. V gave up 5 bases and J gave up 0 bases, with 10 bases separating them.

CDR3 sequence (DNA): TGTGCCAGCAGCCCCTGGGGCACTAGCGGGAGTGTGGGATACGAGCAGTACTTC. It encodes CASSPWGTSGSVGYEQYF. This chain connects TRBV5-8 to TRBJ2-7, with 11 nucleotides matching TRBD2. J was trimmed by 4 bases and V by 4 bases; bases with no gene match: 16. This CDR3 contains 18 residues. Germline lookup yields CDR1 SGHTS and CDR2 YDEGEE.

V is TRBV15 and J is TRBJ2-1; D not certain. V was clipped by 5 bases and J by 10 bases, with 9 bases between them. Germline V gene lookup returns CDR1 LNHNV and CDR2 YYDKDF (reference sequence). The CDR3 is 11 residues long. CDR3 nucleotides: TGTGCCACCAGCTACCTGGGCGAGCAGTTCTTC. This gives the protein CATSYLGEQFF.

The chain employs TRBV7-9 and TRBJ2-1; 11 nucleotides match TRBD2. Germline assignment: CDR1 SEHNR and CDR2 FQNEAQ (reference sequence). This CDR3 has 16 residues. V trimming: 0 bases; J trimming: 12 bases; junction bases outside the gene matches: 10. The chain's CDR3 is CASSLALAGGGIRQFF. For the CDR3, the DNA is TGTGCCAGCAGCTTAGCGCTAGCGGGAGGTGGGATTCGGCAGTTCTTC.

The CDR3 region is CASSRGQGALETQYF. In nucleotides, the CDR3 is TGTGCCAGCAGCCGCGGACAGGGGGCACTTGAGACCCAGTACTTC. The chain is built from TRBV5-6 and TRBJ2-5; 11 bases are a match to TRBD1. Germline loops: CDR1 SGHDT, CDR2 YYEEEE. This CDR3 is 15 amino acids long. Trimming took 4 bases from V and 5 from J; bases not matched to a gene: 7.

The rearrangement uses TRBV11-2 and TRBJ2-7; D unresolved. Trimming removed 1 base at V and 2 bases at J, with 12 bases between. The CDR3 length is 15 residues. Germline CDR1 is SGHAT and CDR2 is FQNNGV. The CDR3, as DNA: TGTGCCAGCAGCTTAGCGAGACACTCGACCTACGAGCAGTACTTC. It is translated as CASSLARHSTYEQYF.

The CDR3 loop is CASSFGGAAEFF. CDR3 bases: TGTGCCAGCAGCTTTGGCGGCGCTGCCGAGTTCTTC. The chain uses TRBV5-4 and TRBJ2-1; D remains ambiguous. The V end lost 2 bases, the J end lost 14 bases, and 14 bases lay between the germline ends. The CDR3 length is 12 residues. Per the germline V gene, CDR1 is SGHNT and CDR2 is YYREEE (reference sequence). Filled out from reference TRBV5-4 and TRBJ2-1, the complete variable domain reads ETGVTQSPTHLIKTRGQQVTLRCSSQSGHNTVSWYQQALGQGPQFIFQYYREEENGRGNFPPRFSGLQFPNYSSELNVNALELDDSALYLCASSFGGAAEFFGPGTRLTVL.

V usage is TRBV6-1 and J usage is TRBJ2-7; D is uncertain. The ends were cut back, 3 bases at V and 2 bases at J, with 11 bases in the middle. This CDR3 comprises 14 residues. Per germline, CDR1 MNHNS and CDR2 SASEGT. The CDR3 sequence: CASSEGRIAYEQYF. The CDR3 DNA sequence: TGTGCCAGCAGTGAGGGCCGGATTGCCTACGAGCAGTACTTC.

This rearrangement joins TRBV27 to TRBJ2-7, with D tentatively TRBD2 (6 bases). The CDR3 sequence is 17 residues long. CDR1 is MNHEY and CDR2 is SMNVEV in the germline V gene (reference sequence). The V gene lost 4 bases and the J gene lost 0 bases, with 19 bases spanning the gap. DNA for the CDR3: TGTGCCAGCAGTTCTGTTCTTCTTAGCGGCGGCTCCTACGAGCAGTACTTC. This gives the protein CASSSVLLSGGSYEQYF.

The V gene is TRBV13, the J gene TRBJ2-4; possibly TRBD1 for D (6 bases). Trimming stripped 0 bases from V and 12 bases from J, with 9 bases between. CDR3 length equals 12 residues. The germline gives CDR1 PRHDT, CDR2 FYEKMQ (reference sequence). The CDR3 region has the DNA TGTGCCAGCAGCTTAGGACAGGGCGGTCAGTACTTC. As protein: CASSLGQGGQYF.

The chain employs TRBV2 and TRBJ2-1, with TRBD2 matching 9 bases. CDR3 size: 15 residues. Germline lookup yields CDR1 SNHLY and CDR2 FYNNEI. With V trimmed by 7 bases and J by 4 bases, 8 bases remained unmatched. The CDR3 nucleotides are TGTGCCAGCAAGGAGCGGGAGGAGTTGTACAATGAGCAGTTCTTC. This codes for CASKEREELYNEQFF.

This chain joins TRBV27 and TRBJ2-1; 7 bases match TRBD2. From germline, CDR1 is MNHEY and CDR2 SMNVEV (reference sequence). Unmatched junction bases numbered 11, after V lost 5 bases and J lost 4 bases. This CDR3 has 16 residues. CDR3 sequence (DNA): TGTGCCAGCAGTCTCTCCCCTAGCGGCCCTTACAATGAGCAGTTCTTC. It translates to CASSLSPSGPYNEQFF.

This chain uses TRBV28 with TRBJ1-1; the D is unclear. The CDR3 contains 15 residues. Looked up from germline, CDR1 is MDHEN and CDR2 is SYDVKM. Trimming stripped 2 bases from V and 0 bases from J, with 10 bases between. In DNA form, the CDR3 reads TGTGCCAGCAGTTTAGAGAGGACCGTGAACACTGAAGCTTTCTTT. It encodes CASSLERTVNTEAFF.

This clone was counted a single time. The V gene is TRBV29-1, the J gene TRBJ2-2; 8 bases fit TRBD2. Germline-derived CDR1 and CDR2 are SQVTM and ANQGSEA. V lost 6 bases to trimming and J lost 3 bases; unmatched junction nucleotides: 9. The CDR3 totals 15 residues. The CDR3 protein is CSVLRSGTYTGELFF. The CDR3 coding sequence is TGCAGCGTACTTCGTAGCGGGACATACACCGGGGAGCTGTTTTTT.

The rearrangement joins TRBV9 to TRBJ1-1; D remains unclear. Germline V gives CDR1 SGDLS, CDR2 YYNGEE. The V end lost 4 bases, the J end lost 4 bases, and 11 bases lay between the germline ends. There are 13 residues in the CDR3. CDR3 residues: CASSLAWATEAFF. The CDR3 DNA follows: TGTGCCAGCAGCCTGGCGTGGGCCACTGAAGCTTTCTTT.

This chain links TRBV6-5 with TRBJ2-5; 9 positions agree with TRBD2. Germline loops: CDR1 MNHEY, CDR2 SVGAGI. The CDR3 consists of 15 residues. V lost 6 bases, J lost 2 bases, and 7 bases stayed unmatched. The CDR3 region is CASSATSGDQETQYF. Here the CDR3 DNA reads TGTGCCAGCAGCGCGACTAGCGGAGATCAAGAGACCCAGTACTTC.

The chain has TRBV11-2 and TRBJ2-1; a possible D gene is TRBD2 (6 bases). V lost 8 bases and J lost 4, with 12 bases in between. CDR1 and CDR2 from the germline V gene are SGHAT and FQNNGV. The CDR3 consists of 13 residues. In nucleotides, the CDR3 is TGTGCCAGCCGACTACGGGGGTACAATGAGCAGTTCTTC. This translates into CASRLRGYNEQFF.

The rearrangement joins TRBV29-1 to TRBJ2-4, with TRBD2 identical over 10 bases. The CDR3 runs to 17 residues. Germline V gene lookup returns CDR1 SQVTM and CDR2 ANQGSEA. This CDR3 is CTPRGLAGVLGKNIQYF. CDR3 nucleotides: TGCACCCCTAGAGGGCTAGCGGGAGTCTTAGGCAAAAACATTCAGTACTTC.

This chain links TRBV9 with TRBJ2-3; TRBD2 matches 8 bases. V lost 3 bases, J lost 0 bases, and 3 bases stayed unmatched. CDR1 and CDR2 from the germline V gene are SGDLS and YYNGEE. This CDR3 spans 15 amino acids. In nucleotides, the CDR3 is TGTGCCAGCAGCGCCCCTAGCGGGAGCACAGATACGCAGTATTTT. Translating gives CASSAPSGSTDTQYF.

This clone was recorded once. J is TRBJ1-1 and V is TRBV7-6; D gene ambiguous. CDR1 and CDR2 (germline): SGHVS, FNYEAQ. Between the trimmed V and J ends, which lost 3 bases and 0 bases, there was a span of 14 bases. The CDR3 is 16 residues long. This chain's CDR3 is CASSLRSRDVNTEAFF. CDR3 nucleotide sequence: TGTGCCAGCAGCTTGAGATCGAGGGATGTGAACACTGAAGCTTTCTTT.

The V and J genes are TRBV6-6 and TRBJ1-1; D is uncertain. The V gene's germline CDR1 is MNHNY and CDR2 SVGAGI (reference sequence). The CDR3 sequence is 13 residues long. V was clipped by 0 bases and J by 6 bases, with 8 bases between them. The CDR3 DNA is TGTGCCAGCAGTTACTCGAACGGCCCTGAAGCTTTCTTT. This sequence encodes CASSYSNGPEAFF.

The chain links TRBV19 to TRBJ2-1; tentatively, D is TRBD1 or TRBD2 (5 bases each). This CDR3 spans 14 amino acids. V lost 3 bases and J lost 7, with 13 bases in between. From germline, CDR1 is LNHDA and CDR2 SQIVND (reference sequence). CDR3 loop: CASSMGPRGNEQFF. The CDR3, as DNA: TGTGCCAGTAGTATGGGCCCGAGGGGAAATGAGCAGTTCTTC.

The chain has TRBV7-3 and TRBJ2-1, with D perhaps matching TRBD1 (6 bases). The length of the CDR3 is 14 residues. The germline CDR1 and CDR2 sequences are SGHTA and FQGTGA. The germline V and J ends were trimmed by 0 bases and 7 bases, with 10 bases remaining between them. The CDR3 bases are TGTGCCAGCAGCTTAACGTCAGGGGAAAATGAGCAGTTCTTC. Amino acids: CASSLTSGENEQFF.

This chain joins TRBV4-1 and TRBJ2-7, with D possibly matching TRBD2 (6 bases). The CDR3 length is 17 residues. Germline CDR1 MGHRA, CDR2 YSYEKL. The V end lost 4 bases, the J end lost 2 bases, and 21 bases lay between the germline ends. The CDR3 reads CASSLSQTGTQAYEQYF. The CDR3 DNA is TGCGCCAGCAGCCTCTCACAGACCGGGACTCAAGCCTACGAGCAGTACTTC.